This T cell receptor (beta chain) was profiled in a study of OX40 agonist ivuxolimab in advanced cancers. Study-wide context: Subjects had a mean age of about 65 years, with a range of about 23 to 79; more than 70% were male. General study findings and limits: With doses of 0.1 to 3.0 mg/kg, CD4+ and CD8+ blood T cells had undergone clonal expansion by week 6. Partial responders receiving 0.1-3.0 mg/kg showed among the lowest clonal expansion.

The table came from immunoSEQ multiplex PCR; TCRdb's copy has only in-frame clones and leaves some out. The table shows around 67,000 clones, with about 90% occurring only once. Patients had blood sampled at baseline and again on cycle 4 day 1 and cycle 7 day 1. For this clone: The antigen is not known.

Here the sequenced sample was CD4+ or CD8+ T cells sorted from blood, taken in a trial of the OX40 agonist ivuxolimab. The clonotype originates from an adult with an advanced solid tumor such as melanoma, head and neck, liver or kidney cancer.

CDR3 bases: TGTGCCAGCAGTGCTGAAAATCAGCCCCAGCATTTT. This codes for CASSAENQPQHF. The chain employs TRBV2 and TRBJ1-5, with unresolved D. The V end was cut by 4 bases, the J end by 4 bases, with 5 bases between. The CDR3 has 12 amino acids. The germline CDR1 and CDR2 sequences are SNHLY and FYNNEI. The full variable domain, with the rest looked up from reference TRBV2 and TRBJ1-5, is EPEVTQTPSHQVTQMGQEVILRCVPISNHLYFYWYRQILGQKVEFLVSFYNNEISEKSEIFDDQFSVERPDGSNFTLKIRSTKLEDSAMYFCASSAENQPQHFGDGTRLSIL.